The 29 T cell receptor beta chains below all came from one sample that was sequenced in a study of blood T cell repertoires in COVID-19. Assay used: immunoSEQ multiplex PCR; TCRdb lists only in-frame clones, some missing. Seen here are roughly 240,000 clones, about 88% observed once, and the top ten hold 3.6%. The sample was peripheral blood. The receptors derive from a man aged 18 to 30 with active or convalescent COVID-19.

The chain is built from TRBV3-1 (or the pseudogene TRBV3-2) and TRBJ1-4; D gene unclear. Trimming left V 3 bases short and J 5 bases short, with 13 bases between. The germline V gene has CDR1 LGHDT and CDR2 YNNKEL (reference sequence). The CDR3 has 15 residues. The chain's CDR3 is CASSQTPGENEKLFF. CDR3 sequence (DNA): TGTGCCAGCAGCCAGACCCCGGGTGAGAATGAAAAACTGTTTTTT.

J is TRBJ2-7 and V is TRBV11-3, with D hard to call. With 3 bases removed from V and 7 bases from J, the gap between germline ends came to 10 bases. This CDR3 is 12 amino acids long. In germline, CDR1 is SGHNT, CDR2 YENEEA. CDR3 coding DNA: TGTGCCAGCAGCTTGGGCATCTGGGAGCAGTACTTC. Translated: CASSLGIWEQYF.

About this clone itself: The junction departs from the called germline gene at one end, perhaps through a read error. This chain links TRBV7-7 with TRBJ2-1; the match to TRBD2 covers 10 bases. Germline CDR1 and CDR2: SSHAT and FNYEAQ (reference sequence). CDR3 length: 15 residues. This CDR3 reads CASSPRTSGTNEQFF. The CDR3 nucleotides are TGTGCTAGCAGCCCCCGGACTAGCGGAACCAATGAGCAGTTCTTC.

This chain joins TRBV9 and TRBJ2-7; maybe TRBD2 (5 bases). V dropped 0 bases and J dropped 3 bases, with 16 bases sitting between them. Germline values: CDR1 SGDLS, CDR2 YYNGEE. The CDR3 has 16 amino acids. In DNA form, the CDR3 reads TGTGCCAGCAGCGTAGATGGACTTGGGTCAAGCTACGAGCAGTACTTC. Translating gives CASSVDGLGSSYEQYF.

The chain has TRBV28 and TRBJ1-4; 8 positions match TRBD1. V dropped 6 bases and J dropped 4; count of bases not matched to a gene: 10. In germline, CDR1 is MDHEN, CDR2 SYDVKM. The CDR3 is 16 residues long. The chain's CDR3 is CASSHRPGQVNEKLFF. CDR3 bases: TGTGCCAGCAGCCACCGTCCGGGACAGGTTAATGAAAAACTGTTTTTT.

In its sample, this clone was seen once. This chain joins TRBV28 and TRBJ1-5; D is uncertain. With 5 bases removed from V and 1 base from J, the gap between germline ends came to 18 bases. The CDR3 is 17 amino acids. CDR1 and CDR2 from the germline V gene are MDHEN and SYDVKM. The DNA of the CDR3 is TGTGCCAGCAGTGGATGGGGAAGCGGCGGGAGCAATCAGCCCCAGCATTTT. It codes for CASSGWGSGGSNQPQHF. Full variable domain (rest looked up from reference TRBV28 and TRBJ1-5): DVKVTQSSRYLVKRTGEKVFLECVQDMDHENMFWYRQDPGLGLRLIYFSYDVKMKEKGDIPEGYSVSREKKERFSLILESASTNQTSMYLCASSGWGSGGSNQPQHFGDGTRLSIL.

This clone has just one count. The chain uses TRBV5-1 and TRBJ2-2; TRBD1 matches at 8 bases. This CDR3 contains 17 residues. Unmatched junction bases numbered 14, after V lost 3 bases and J lost 7 bases. Germline-derived CDR1 and CDR2 are SGHRS and YFSETQ. The CDR3 coding sequence is TGCGCCAGCAGCTCGGGGACAGGCGATAAGTTTAACGGGGAGCTGTTTTTT. This encodes CASSSGTGDKFNGELFF.

The chain combines TRBV4-2 with TRBJ2-1; no clear D gene. The CDR3 contains 15 residues. From germline, CDR1 is LGHNA and CDR2 YNFKEQ. V lost 0 bases to trimming and J lost 0 bases, with 6 bases between them. The CDR3, as DNA: TGTGCCAGCAGCCAAGAAGAGAGCTCCTACAATGAGCAGTTCTTC. Translating gives CASSQEESSYNEQFF.

The V gene is TRBV15, the J gene TRBJ1-3; D gene unclear. Germline V gene data show CDR1 as LNHNV and CDR2 as YYDKDF (reference sequence). The CDR3 runs to 12 residues. Deletions cut 0 bases from V and 10 bases from J, with 7 bases between. CDR3 bases: TGTGCCACCAGCAGAGATTCCATGACCATATATTTT. It yields the protein CATSRDSMTIYF. The variable domain in full, with the rest retrieved from reference TRBV15 and TRBJ1-3, is DAMVIQNPRYQVTQFGKPVTLSCSQTLNHNVMYWYQQKSSQAPKLLFHYYDKDFNNEADTPDNFQSRRPNTSFCFLDIRSPGLGDTAMYLCATSRDSMTIYFGEGSWLTVV.

J is TRBJ1-3 and V is TRBV19; TRBD1 aligns across 9 bases. This CDR3 has 17 amino acids. Germline CDR1 reads LNHDA; CDR2 reads SQIVND (reference sequence). Unmatched junction bases numbered 6, after V lost 2 bases and J lost 1 base. The CDR3 spells CASSISRTGVSGNTIYF. As DNA, the CDR3 is TGTGCCAGTAGTATATCCCGGACAGGGGTATCTGGAAACACCATATATTTT.

This chain joins TRBV6-1 and TRBJ1-2; D perhaps matches TRBD1 (6 bases). CDR1 is MNHNS, CDR2 SASEGT, per germline. The V end was cut by 3 bases, the J end by 7 bases, with 15 bases between. CDR3 size: 14 residues. In nucleotides, the CDR3 is TGTGCCAGCAGTGACCGACAGGCTGTGGGTGGCTACACCTTC. It is translated as CASSDRQAVGGYTF.

This clone was observed a few times. This chain joins TRBV28 and TRBJ1-4; D uncertain. V was trimmed by 11 bases and J by 5 bases, leaving 18 bases between them. From germline, CDR1 is MDHEN and CDR2 SYDVKM. The CDR3 runs 14 residues. The CDR3 reads CASLGGVTNEKLFF. The CDR3 region has the DNA TGTGCCTCACTTGGTGGAGTTACAAATGAAAAACTGTTTTTT.

This clone was detected a few times. V gene TRBV28 combines with J gene TRBJ2-7; 9 bases are a match to TRBD1. The CDR3 contains 14 residues. With 3 bases clipped from V and 6 bases from J, the junction kept 6 bases outside the gene matches. Germline V gives CDR1 MDHEN, CDR2 SYDVKM. Written as DNA, the CDR3 is TGTGCCAGCAGTTTCCCCGGGACAGGGAGCGAGCAGTACTTC. Its protein is CASSFPGTGSEQYF. The full variable domain, its missing parts supplied by reference TRBV28 and TRBJ2-7, is DVKVTQSSRYLVKRTGEKVFLECVQDMDHENMFWYRQDPGLGLRLIYFSYDVKMKEKGDIPEGYSVSREKKERFSLILESASTNQTSMYLCASSFPGTGSEQYFGPGTRLTVT.

Ten or more counts support this clone. The V call is TRBV2, the J call TRBJ1-2; no firm D call. This CDR3 has 12 residues. Looked up from germline, CDR1 is SNHLY and CDR2 is FYNNEI. Between the trimmed V and J ends, which lost 3 bases and 4 bases, there was a span of 6 bases. CDR3 in amino acids: CASSDEGYGYTF. In DNA form, the CDR3 reads TGTGCCAGCAGTGATGAGGGCTATGGCTACACCTTC.

V and J are TRBV12-3 or TRBV12-4 and TRBJ2-1; unclear D gene. V shed 3 bases and J shed 10 bases, with 7 bases lying between them. The CDR3 is 11 amino acids. CDR3 sequence (DNA): TGTGCCAGCAGTTTTTCGCGAGAGCAGTTCTTC. It yields the protein CASSFSREQFF.

This chain joins TRBV19 and TRBJ2-3; tentative D call: TRBD1 (6 bases). Trimming stripped 5 bases from V and 2 bases from J, with 11 bases between. CDR3 length: 14 residues. The germline CDR1 and CDR2 sequences are LNHDA and SQIVND (reference sequence). Written as DNA, the CDR3 is TGTGCCAGTAGTGCCGGACAGTCCACAGATACGCAGTATTTT. It encodes CASSAGQSTDTQYF.

The chain links TRBV28 to TRBJ2-1, with D possibly being TRBD1 (6 bases). Germline-derived CDR1 and CDR2 are MDHEN and SYDVKM. The CDR3 consists of 12 residues. This chain's CDR3 is CALGEGDNEQFF. The DNA for the CDR3 is TGTGCTCTCGGAGAGGGGGACAATGAGCAGTTCTTC.

The chain is built from TRBV6-6 and TRBJ1-2, with D hard to call. The CDR3 length is 12 residues. CDR1 MNHNY and CDR2 SVGAGI come from the germline V gene (reference sequence). V was shortened by 6 bases and J by 4 bases, with 9 bases between the two germline ends. As DNA, the CDR3 is TGTGCCAGCAGAAACACAATCTATGGCTACACCTTC. It translates to CASRNTIYGYTF.

The chain carries TRBV2 and TRBJ2-7, with TRBD1 as a possible D gene (5 bases). Trimming stripped 4 bases from V and 0 bases from J, with 10 bases between. The germline V gene encodes CDR1 SNHLY and CDR2 FYNNEI. The CDR3 loop spans 14 amino acids. DNA for the CDR3: TGTGCCAGCAGTGTAGACAGACACTCCTACGAGCAGTACTTC. It codes for CASSVDRHSYEQYF.

The rearrangement uses TRBV12-3 or TRBV12-4 and TRBJ2-5; D call uncertain. This CDR3 spans 13 amino acids. Trimming shortened V by 6 bases and J by 3 bases, and 11 bases separated the two germline ends. CDR3 in DNA: TGTGCCAGCAGCCCAGACACGAAAGAGACCCAGTACTTC. Amino acids: CASSPDTKETQYF.

This clone was picked up one time. The chain combines TRBV28 with TRBJ1-5, with a possible D match to TRBD1 (5 bases). CDR3 length equals 14 residues. Germline values: CDR1 MDHEN, CDR2 SYDVKM. V shed 5 bases and J shed 7 bases, with 15 bases lying between them. The CDR3: CASSLGSGRQPQHF. The CDR3 region has the DNA TGTGCCAGCAGTCTAGGGTCAGGGAGGCAGCCCCAGCATTTT.

The V call is TRBV3-1 (or the pseudogene TRBV3-2), the J call TRBJ2-4, with 10 bases fitting TRBD1. The J segment lost 0 bases and the V segment lost 4 bases, leaving 9 bases of the junction unmatched. The CDR3 runs to 18 residues. Germline CDR1 reads LGHDT; CDR2 reads YNNKEL (reference sequence). CDR3: CASSPGTGVEVAKNIQYF. CDR3 nucleotide sequence: TGTGCCAGCAGCCCAGGGACAGGGGTGGAGGTAGCCAAAAACATTCAGTACTTC.

CDR3 in amino acids: CASSLGRVGTEAFF. The CDR3 region has the DNA TGTGCCAGCAGTTTGGGCAGGGTGGGAACTGAAGCTTTCTTT. The V gene is TRBV28, the J gene TRBJ1-1, with a possible D match to TRBD1 (5 bases). Trimming cost V 3 bases and J 5 bases, with 13 bases left between them. Per the germline V gene, CDR1 is MDHEN and CDR2 is SYDVKM. This CDR3 is built from 14 residues. Variable domain in full (rest from reference TRBV28 and TRBJ1-1): DVKVTQSSRYLVKRTGEKVFLECVQDMDHENMFWYRQDPGLGLRLIYFSYDVKMKEKGDIPEGYSVSREKKERFSLILESASTNQTSMYLCASSLGRVGTEAFFGQGTRLTVV.

The chain couples TRBV11-2 to TRBJ2-7; 8 nucleotides align to TRBD2. J lost 0 bases, V lost 5 bases, and 9 bases had no gene match. CDR3 length equals 16 residues. Germline-derived CDR1 and CDR2 are SGHAT and FQNNGV. CDR3 amino acids: CASSPSGTRDSYEQYF. In nucleotides, the CDR3 is TGTGCCAGCAGCCCATCCGGGACTAGGGACTCCTACGAGCAGTACTTC.

J is TRBJ2-1 and V is TRBV24-1; TRBD2 might be the D (5 bases). CDR3 length: 18 amino acids. Trimming shortened V by 5 bases and J by 0 bases, and 19 bases separated the two germline ends. Germline lookup yields CDR1 KGHDR and CDR2 SFDVKD. CDR3 protein: CATSATSLGESSYNEQFF. DNA for the CDR3: TGTGCCACCAGTGCCACGTCTCTTGGGGAGAGCTCCTACAATGAGCAGTTCTTC.

This chain connects TRBV6-5 to TRBJ1-1; 7 positions match TRBD1. Germline V gene lookup returns CDR1 MNHEY and CDR2 SVGAGI. V dropped 5 bases and J dropped 3; count of bases not matched to a gene: 3. The CDR3 consists of 13 residues. The CDR3 spells CASSTQGDTEAFF. The CDR3 DNA sequence: TGTGCCAGCAGTACCCAGGGGGACACTGAAGCTTTCTTT.

The gene calls are TRBV11-2 and TRBJ2-1; 8 bases agree with TRBD2. Germline V lookup: CDR1 SGHAT, CDR2 FQNNGV. V shed 6 bases and J 12 bases; nucleotides not matched to a gene: 19. The CDR3 sequence is 16 residues long. The CDR3 protein is CASSRFGQLAGGRQFF. The CDR3, as DNA: TGTGCCAGCAGTCGTTTTGGTCAACTCGCGGGGGGCAGGCAGTTCTTC.

This rearrangement joins TRBV6-5 to TRBJ2-7; 9 bases are shared with TRBD1. Germline V gene sequence: CDR1 MNHEY, CDR2 SVGAGI. The CDR3 is 12 residues long. J lost 3 bases, V lost 6 bases, and 0 bases had no gene match. The chain's CDR3 is CASRGQGYEQYF. Here the CDR3 DNA reads TGTGCCAGCAGGGGACAGGGCTACGAGCAGTACTTC.

The rearrangement joins TRBV24-1 to TRBJ2-3; 7 bases agree with TRBD1. In germline, CDR1 is KGHDR, CDR2 SFDVKD. This CDR3 is 14 amino acids long. The trim removed 4 bases at V and 6 bases at J, leaving 6 bases unmatched. The CDR3 is CATSERTQGDTQYF. The CDR3 bases are TGTGCCACCAGTGAACGCACACAGGGGGATACGCAGTATTTT.